Each of the 28 T cell receptor beta chains below was sequenced from the same sample in a study of blood T cell repertoires in COVID-19. Some clones are missing from TCRdb's copy, which holds only in-frame ones; the method was immunoSEQ multiplex PCR. This table holds under 150,000 clones, roughly 90% found once. Sequences were obtained from PBMCs or T cells enriched from blood (not recorded which). Receptor source: a woman aged 45-65 years who had recovered from COVID-19.

The chain has TRBV7-3 and TRBJ1-3, with D perhaps TRBD1 (5 bases). CDR3 length: 14 amino acids. Germline V CDR1 and CDR2: SGHTA, FQGTGA. V was clipped by 4 bases and J by 0 bases, with 7 bases between them. The CDR3 DNA follows: TGTGCCAGCAGCTCCGACAGCTCTGGAAACACCATATATTTT. Its translation is CASSSDSSGNTIYF.

The chain links TRBV6-6 to TRBJ1-1, with 9 bases aligning to TRBD1. This CDR3 spans 15 amino acids. Germline-derived CDR1 and CDR2 are MNHNY and SVGAGI (reference sequence). The V and J ends lost 6 bases and 1 base, in that order; junction bases with no gene match: 6. CDR3 nucleotides: TGTGCCAGCAGCACAGGGGGCGCGAGGAACACTGAAGCTTTCTTT. As protein: CASSTGGARNTEAFF.

The chain uses TRBV19 and TRBJ2-3; 9 nucleotides match TRBD2. The CDR3 has 14 residues. Germline lookup yields CDR1 LNHDA and CDR2 SQIVND (reference sequence). The ends lost 5 bases at V and 5 bases at J; junction bases unmatched: 5. The DNA for the CDR3 is TGTGCCAGTAGTTACACAGCGGGGGGAGATACGCAGTATTTT. Its translation is CASSYTAGGDTQYF.

The chain combines TRBV6-5 with TRBJ2-7; 9 bases map to TRBD1. CDR1 is MNHEY, CDR2 SVGAGI, per germline. Trimming at V came to 6 bases and at J to 4 bases, leaving 10 bases not matched to a gene. This CDR3 spans 15 amino acids. CDR3 bases: TGTGCCAGCAGCCTTACAGGGGGCAGTTTGTACGAGCAGTACTTC. This encodes CASSLTGGSLYEQYF.

The chain links TRBV19 to TRBJ2-3; D is perhaps TRBD1 (5 bases). The CDR3 has 15 amino acids. Germline CDR1 LNHDA, CDR2 SQIVND (reference sequence). V gave up 2 bases and J gave up 7 bases, with 16 bases separating them. The CDR3 reads CASSIQGRQKNTQYF. CDR3 sequence (DNA): TGTGCCAGTAGTATACAGGGAAGGCAAAAAAATACGCAGTATTTT.

V gene TRBV19 combines with J gene TRBJ2-7; 8 positions match TRBD2. Germline V gene data show CDR1 as LNHDA and CDR2 as SQIVND (reference sequence). The CDR3 is 15 residues long. The J segment lost 2 bases and the V segment lost 1 base, leaving 4 bases of the junction unmatched. The chain's CDR3 is CASSIAGSGAYEQYF. In DNA form, the CDR3 reads TGTGCCAGTAGTATAGCTGGTAGCGGGGCCTACGAGCAGTACTTC.

The chain recombines TRBV3-1 (or the pseudogene TRBV3-2) with TRBJ2-7, with D possibly TRBD1 on 5 matching bases. The CDR3 has 14 residues. The germline V gene has CDR1 LGHDT and CDR2 YNNKEL (reference sequence). With 6 bases removed from V and 3 bases from J, the gap between germline ends came to 15 bases. DNA of the CDR3: TGTGCCAGCAGTGTTATCAGGGTTAGCTACGAGCAGTACTTC. Translation gives CASSVIRVSYEQYF.

V gene TRBV2 combines with J gene TRBJ2-3; TRBD1 might be the D (5 bases). The germline gives CDR1 SNHLY, CDR2 FYNNEI. The CDR3 sequence is 17 residues long. The V end lost 4 bases, the J end lost 0 bases, and 17 bases lay between the germline ends. The CDR3 here is CASSASFRGTSTDTQYF. CDR3 DNA sequence: TGTGCCAGCAGTGCCTCCTTTAGGGGAACTAGCACAGATACGCAGTATTTT.

The J gene is TRBJ2-2, the V gene TRBV6-5, with D tentatively TRBD1 (6 bases). CDR1 MNHEY and CDR2 SVGAGI come from the germline V gene. Trimming stripped 9 bases from V and 5 bases from J, with 13 bases between. The length of the CDR3 is 13 residues. In DNA form, the CDR3 reads TGTGCCAGTACCGCAGGGGTTACCGGGGAGCTGTTTTTT. This gives the protein CASTAGVTGELFF.

The chain joins TRBV6-5 to TRBJ1-1; D unclear. Deletions cut 8 bases from V and 3 bases from J, with 16 bases between. Looked up from germline, CDR1 is MNHEY and CDR2 is SVGAGI. The CDR3 loop spans 14 amino acids. DNA of the CDR3: TGTGCCAGCCGCGGCACAACCTCTTACACTGAAGCTTTCTTT. As protein: CASRGTTSYTEAFF.

The chain carries TRBV5-1 and TRBJ1-4; D is uncertain. Trimming took 2 bases from V and 0 from J, leaving 2 bases between them. This CDR3 spans 13 amino acids. Germline CDR1 is SGHRS and CDR2 is YFSETQ. CDR3 nucleotide sequence: TGCGCCAGCAGCTTCTCAACTAATGAAAAACTGTTTTTT. Residues: CASSFSTNEKLFF.

This clone was observed a single time. The V gene is TRBV28, the J gene TRBJ2-2; 11 bases are a match to TRBD2. Germline CDR1 MDHEN, CDR2 SYDVKM. This CDR3 contains 16 residues. The V gene end was trimmed by 5 bases and the J gene end by 6 bases; junction bases not matched to a gene: 8. CDR3 nucleotide sequence: TGTGCCAGCAGTATGATAGCGGGGGGGCTAGCCGGGGAGCTGTTTTTT. It specifies CASSMIAGGLAGELFF.

V is TRBV3-1 (or the pseudogene TRBV3-2) and J is TRBJ2-7; tentatively, D is TRBD1 (5 bases). Germline V gene sequence: CDR1 LGHDT, CDR2 YNNKEL (reference sequence). V lost 0 bases to trimming and J lost 7 bases, with 13 bases between them. CDR3 length equals 14 residues. The chain's CDR3 is CASSQDGAPKEQYF. As DNA, the CDR3 is TGTGCCAGCAGCCAAGATGGGGCTCCTAAAGAGCAGTACTTC.

The chain links TRBV19 to TRBJ1-1; possible D gene TRBD1, 6 bases. CDR1 is LNHDA and CDR2 is SQIVND in the germline V gene (reference sequence). The CDR3 contains 14 residues. V lost 9 bases, J lost 4 bases, and 18 bases lay in between. The CDR3 nucleotides are TGTGCCAGCCAAAATCCAACAGGGAGCACTGAAGCTTTCTTT. Amino acids: CASQNPTGSTEAFF.

The chain joins TRBV3-1 (or the pseudogene TRBV3-2) to TRBJ2-1, with 8 bases matching TRBD2. The J segment lost 4 bases and the V segment lost 1 base, leaving 9 bases of the junction unmatched. Germline CDR1 and CDR2: LGHDT and YNNKEL (reference sequence). This CDR3 comprises 17 residues. The CDR3 DNA follows: TGTGCCAGCAGCCAAGCCCCCAGCGGGGGCCCATACAATGAGCAGTTCTTC. It encodes CASSQAPSGGPYNEQFF.

The chain carries TRBV5-4 and TRBJ1-1; D is perhaps TRBD1 (6 bases). Trimming removed 3 bases at V and 4 bases at J, with 13 bases between. Germline V gives CDR1 SGHNT, CDR2 YYREEE (reference sequence). The CDR3 loop spans 14 amino acids. In DNA form, the CDR3 reads TGTGCCAGCAGCTCGGGACAACTACTCACTGAAGCTTTCTTT. Its protein product is CASSSGQLLTEAFF.

This clone came up a few times. V gene TRBV2 combines with J gene TRBJ2-2; 8 bases are a match to TRBD1. The germline CDR1 and CDR2 sequences are SNHLY and FYNNEI. V was clipped by 6 bases and J by 6 bases; unmatched bases: 9. CDR3 length: 15 residues. CDR3: CASRKPGGASGELFF. The CDR3 bases are TGTGCCAGCAGAAAGCCAGGGGGCGCGTCCGGGGAGCTGTTTTTT.

The CDR3 DNA follows: TGTGCCAGCAGCACCGACAAGTCCCCCCGCCGTAGCAATCAGCCCCAGCATTTT. Translated: CASSTDKSPRRSNQPQHF. This chain links TRBV21-1 with TRBJ1-5; the D call of TRBD1 is as the table states it, not checked on the DNA. TRBV21-1 is a recognized pseudogene. The CDR3 runs to 18 residues.

The chain joins TRBV4-1 to TRBJ2-7; 8 bases agree with TRBD1. The V gene end was trimmed by 3 bases and the J gene end by 3 bases; junction bases not matched to a gene: 7. This CDR3 is built from 15 residues. Germline V gene sequence: CDR1 MGHRA, CDR2 YSYEKL. The CDR3 DNA sequence: TGCGCCAGCAGCCACCTGACAGGGGTAAGCTACGAGCAGTACTTC. As protein: CASSHLTGVSYEQYF.

Written as DNA, the CDR3 is TGTGCCAGTAGTATAGGGGGCCGCTCCTACAATGAGCAGTTCTTC. As protein: CASSIGGRSYNEQFF. The chain couples TRBV19 to TRBJ2-1; D perhaps matches TRBD1 (5 bases). Trimming left V 1 base short and J 0 bases short, with 7 bases between. The CDR3 has 15 residues. Germline assignment: CDR1 LNHDA and CDR2 SQIVND (reference sequence).

The chain couples TRBV5-5 to TRBJ1-1; 9 bases agree with TRBD1. This CDR3 spans 17 amino acids. Trimming cost V 4 bases and J 1 base; bases outside gene matches: 11. Germline V gives CDR1 SGHKS, CDR2 YYEKEE (reference sequence). The CDR3 reads CASSHPAGTGKNTEAFF. CDR3 nucleotides: TGTGCCAGCAGCCACCCCGCCGGGACAGGGAAGAACACTGAAGCTTTCTTT.

The gene calls are TRBV7-9 and TRBJ2-3; TRBD2 aligns across 8 bases. There are 16 residues in the CDR3. The V gene end was trimmed by 5 bases and the J gene end by 1 base; junction bases not matched to a gene: 8. In germline, CDR1 is SEHNR, CDR2 FQNEAQ (reference sequence). The CDR3 here is CASSGPPGLGTDTQYF. The CDR3 DNA sequence: TGTGCCAGCAGCGGACCTCCGGGACTAGGCACAGATACGCAGTATTTT.

This clone has only one observation. CDR3 nucleotides: TGTGCCAGCAGCTTAGGGGTCAGGAATGAAGAGACCCAGTACTTC. Protein: CASSLGVRNEETQYF. J is TRBJ2-5 and V is TRBV7-8, with unresolved D. The germline gives CDR1 SGHVS, CDR2 FQNEAQ. The germline V and J ends were trimmed by 1 base and 3 bases, with 12 bases remaining between them. The CDR3 sequence is 15 residues long. The full variable domain, its missing parts supplied by reference TRBV7-8 and TRBJ2-5, is GAGVSQSPRYKVAKRGQDVALRCDPISGHVSLFWYQQALGQGPEFLTYFQNEAQLDKSGLPSDRFFAERPEGSVSTLKIQRTQQEDSAVYLCASSLGVRNEETQYFGPGTRLLVL.

V gene TRBV6-4 combines with J gene TRBJ1-6, with no clear D. Trimming took 5 bases from V and 0 from J, leaving 5 bases between them. CDR1 MRHNA and CDR2 SNTAGT come from the germline V gene. The CDR3 sequence is 14 residues long. This CDR3 reads CASSTGSYNSPLHF. The DNA of the CDR3 is TGTGCCAGCAGTACTGGCTCCTATAATTCACCCCTCCACTTT.

This chain links TRBV5-1 with TRBJ1-1, with 7 bases identical to TRBD1. Trimming at V came to 2 bases and at J to 7 bases, leaving 8 bases not matched to a gene. Germline CDR1 and CDR2: SGHRS and YFSETQ. The CDR3 is 14 amino acids. CDR3 DNA sequence: TGCGCCAGCAGCTTCGCAGGGGGAGAAAGTGAAGCTTTCTTT. The encoded protein is CASSFAGGESEAFF.

This chain connects TRBV11-2 to TRBJ2-1; TRBD2 aligns across 15 bases. Trimming at V came to 4 bases and at J to 5 bases, leaving 6 bases not matched to a gene. Germline CDR1 and CDR2: SGHAT and FQNNGV. The CDR3 is made up of 17 amino acids. The CDR3 nucleotides are TGTGCCAGCAGCTCCCGGACTAGCGGGGGGGCCAACAATGAGCAGTTCTTC. Translated, it gives CASSSRTSGGANNEQFF.

The V gene is TRBV19, the J gene TRBJ1-1, with D unresolved. The CDR3 runs 15 residues. V lost 4 bases, J lost 2 bases, and 14 bases lay in between. Germline loops: CDR1 LNHDA, CDR2 SQIVND (reference sequence). As DNA, the CDR3 is TGTGCCAGTAGTACGGAGGGATTTTTAAACACTGAAGCTTTCTTT. Protein: CASSTEGFLNTEAFF.

The V call is TRBV15, the J call TRBJ1-2, with D possibly matching TRBD1 (5 bases). The CDR3 spans 16 residues. The V end lost 3 bases, the J end lost 5 bases, and 19 bases lay between the germline ends. Germline CDR1 and CDR2: LNHNV and YYDKDF (reference sequence). CDR3 DNA: TGTGCCACCAGCAGTGGTGAATCCCGGGGGAGGTATGGCTACACCTTC. Protein sequence: CATSSGESRGRYGYTF.